The 19 T cell receptor beta chains below all came from one sample that was sequenced in a study of shared clonotypes between healthy human individuals. This table comes from immunoSEQ multiplex PCR, and its TCRdb copy is limited to in-frame clones, with some not included. Of around 1,000,000 clones detected, 60% to 80% appear once; the ten largest clones hold approximately 0.95%. Sequencing used memory CD4+ T cells from PBMCs. Subset specified: CD45RA-negative fraction. The receptor source for this set is a young man in good health. Some clones in this sample may be carry-over from other donors' samples.

A remark on this clone: As the CDR3 is not closed by the conserved phenylalanine or tryptophan, this likely results from a read error. No DNA is shown, since the ends of the CDR3 on it are uncertain; the CDR3 is the one TCRdb lists. This sequence joins TRBV28 and TRBJ1-1; the tabulated D call, TRBD1, remains unverified against the DNA. Germline CDR1 MDHEN, CDR2 SYDVKM. The CDR3 numbers 13 amino acids, ends counted. CDR3 sequence reads: CASSSLRRQAQNR.

This clone turned up a few times. The chain is built from TRBV29-1 and TRBJ1-1; 7 positions match TRBD1. Trimming cost V 4 bases and J 3 bases; bases outside gene matches: 8. The germline V gene has CDR1 SQVTM and CDR2 ANQGSEA. CDR3 length equals 14 residues. Here the CDR3 reads CSVASGGWDTEAFF. The DNA of the CDR3 is TGCAGCGTTGCCTCAGGGGGGTGGGACACTGAAGCTTTCTTT.

The rearrangement joins TRBV27 to TRBJ2-7; 9 nucleotides match TRBD1. CDR1 and CDR2 from the germline V gene are MNHEY and SMNVEV (reference sequence). V shed 4 bases and J 3 bases; nucleotides not matched to a gene: 10. The CDR3 sequence is 16 residues long. In DNA, the CDR3 is TGTGCCAGCAGTTCCCGAGGGACAGGGATCCTCTACGAGCAGTACTTC. The encoded protein is CASSSRGTGILYEQYF.

The gene calls are TRBV28 and TRBJ2-2, with 10 bases that match TRBD1. Looked up from germline, CDR1 is MDHEN and CDR2 is SYDVKM. The CDR3 spans 17 residues. The V segment lost 3 bases and the J segment 6 bases; nucleotides outside the gene matches: 10. Here the CDR3 reads CASSFGPRQGAPGELFF. Here the CDR3 DNA reads TGTGCCAGCAGTTTTGGGCCGAGACAGGGGGCCCCCGGGGAGCTGTTTTTT. The whole variable domain, remainder taken from reference TRBV28 and TRBJ2-2, is DVKVTQSSRYLVKRTGEKVFLECVQDMDHENMFWYRQDPGLGLRLIYFSYDVKMKEKGDIPEGYSVSREKKERFSLILESASTNQTSMYLCASSFGPRQGAPGELFFGEGSRLTVL.

CDR3 residues: CASSSRERFAIQPQHF. The CDR3 DNA is TGTGCCAGTAGTTCCCGGGAGCGCTTTGCGATTCAGCCCCAGCATTTT. The gene calls are TRBV19 and TRBJ1-5; D not resolved. The V gene's germline CDR1 is LNHDA and CDR2 SQIVND (reference sequence). Trimming stripped 5 bases from V and 6 bases from J, with 20 bases between. The CDR3 has 16 amino acids.

The chain combines TRBV5-1 with TRBJ1-2; D is uncertain. The V gene's germline CDR1 is SGHRS and CDR2 YFSETQ. V lost 5 bases and J 5 bases, leaving 13 bases between the germline ends. The CDR3 runs to 13 residues. CDR3 protein: CASSLMEIYGYTF. The CDR3 DNA is TGCGCCAGCAGTCTCATGGAAATTTATGGCTACACCTTC.

This clone was picked up a small number of times. The J gene is TRBJ2-6, the V gene TRBV28, with TRBD1 matching over 12 bases. V was clipped by 3 bases and J by 1 base; unmatched bases: 4. The V gene's germline CDR1 is MDHEN and CDR2 SYDVKM. The CDR3 covers 18 residues. CDR3 nucleotide sequence: TGTGCCAGCAGTTTCTGGGGACAGGGGGCTTCTGGGGCCAACGTCCTGACTTTC. Its protein is CASSFWGQGASGANVLTF.

The chain joins TRBV10-3 to TRBJ2-7, with TRBD1 as a possible D gene (5 bases). This CDR3 has 15 residues. CDR1 and CDR2 (germline): ENHRY, SYGVKD. V dropped 6 bases and J dropped 4 bases, with 19 bases sitting between them. The CDR3, as DNA: TGTGCCATCAGCACGGCCTATGGCAGGACATACGAGCAGTACTTC. This codes for CAISTAYGRTYEQYF.

CDR3 in DNA: TGTGCCAGCAGCTCCGGTAACAATGAGCAGTTCTTC. The encoded protein is CASSSGNNEQFF. The V call is TRBV7-8, the J call TRBJ2-1; D not certain. The germline CDR1 and CDR2 sequences are SGHVS and FQNEAQ. Trimming shortened V by 4 bases and J by 5 bases, and 6 bases separated the two germline ends. The CDR3 covers 12 residues.

V is TRBV2 and J is TRBJ2-1; unclear D gene. Trimming stripped 7 bases from V and 5 bases from J, with 9 bases between. CDR3 length: 12 residues. CDR1 is SNHLY and CDR2 is FYNNEI in the germline V gene. CDR3 region: CASNSRNNEQFF. The CDR3 coding sequence is TGTGCCAGCAACTCAAGAAACAATGAGCAGTTCTTC.

The chain has TRBV5-1 and TRBJ1-2; TRBD1 agrees at 9 bases. With V trimmed by 3 bases and J by 4 bases, 4 bases remained unmatched. The CDR3 totals 14 residues. From germline, CDR1 is SGHRS and CDR2 YFSETQ. The CDR3 region has the DNA TGCGCCAGCAGCTCTGGACAGGGGTTCTATGGCTACACCTTC. Protein: CASSSGQGFYGYTF. Complete variable domain (other parts from reference TRBV5-1 and TRBJ1-2): KAGVTQTPRYLIKTRGQQVTLSCSPISGHRSVSWYQQTPGQGLQFLFEYFSETQRNKGNFPGRFSGRQFSNSRSEMNVSTLELGDSALYLCASSSGQGFYGYTFGSGTRLTVV.

The table lists this clone with a count of one. The V call is TRBV5-1, the J call TRBJ1-1; D is unclear. The ends were cut back, 2 bases at V and 6 bases at J, with 14 bases in the middle. From germline, CDR1 is SGHRS and CDR2 YFSETQ. The CDR3 runs to 14 residues. The CDR3 loop is CASSFDRVRSEAFF. CDR3 bases: TGCGCCAGCAGCTTTGACCGGGTTAGGTCTGAAGCTTTCTTT.

Comment on this clone: Other DNA sequences in the same sample also yield this CDR3. The V gene is TRBV20-1, the J gene TRBJ1-1; TRBD1 is a possible D gene (6 bases). Between the trimmed V and J ends, which lost 6 bases and 5 bases, there was a span of 10 bases. CDR1 is DFQATT and CDR2 is SNEGSKA in the germline V gene (reference sequence). CDR3 length: 11 amino acids. CDR3 nucleotide sequence: TGCAGTGCGCGAGGGGGGACTGAAGCTTTCTTT. The encoded protein is CSARGGTEAFF.

This chain connects TRBV27 to TRBJ2-6; D not certain. V was clipped by 6 bases and J by 0 bases, with 12 bases between them. The CDR3 totals 16 residues. Germline V lookup: CDR1 MNHEY, CDR2 SMNVEV (reference sequence). The CDR3 region has the DNA TGTGCCAGCAGCTCCCCTTTCCTCTCTGGGGCCAACGTCCTGACTTTC. Encoded protein: CASSSPFLSGANVLTF.

With respect to this clone: A much bigger clone sits one base away, suggesting this may be a read error. J is TRBJ2-7 and V is TRBV2, with 7 bases aligning to TRBD1. V lost 5 bases and J lost 0; bases outside the gene matches: 1. Germline loops: CDR1 SNHLY, CDR2 FYNNEI. The CDR3 contains 13 residues. CDR3 sequence (DNA): TGTGCCAGCAGTCAGGGGGTCTCCTACGAGCAGTACTTC. Its translation is CASSQGVSYEQYF.

The table lists this clone with a few counts. The V and J genes are TRBV7-2 and TRBJ2-3; the D is unclear. From germline, CDR1 is SGHTA and CDR2 FQGNSA. V was clipped by 0 bases and J by 3 bases, with 13 bases between them. This CDR3 is built from 16 residues. The CDR3 bases are TGTGCCAGCAGCTTAGCAGTCCTAGTGGAGACAGATACGCAGTATTTT. This gives the protein CASSLAVLVETDTQYF.

As concerns this clone: This specimen includes other DNA sequences encoding the same CDR3. The gene calls are TRBV2 and TRBJ2-1, with a weak D call TRBD1 (7 bases). The CDR3 is 13 residues long. Germline V gene lookup returns CDR1 SNHLY and CDR2 FYNNEI. V lost 8 bases to trimming and J lost 0 bases, with 8 bases between them. CDR3 region: CASQGGSYNEQFF. CDR3 sequence (DNA): TGTGCCAGCCAGGGGGGCTCCTACAATGAGCAGTTCTTC.

This chain joins TRBV4-1 and TRBJ2-3, with D unresolved. V lost 4 bases, J lost 2 bases, and 10 bases lay in between. CDR3 length: 14 amino acids. The germline CDR1 and CDR2 sequences are MGHRA and YSYEKL. The CDR3 bases are TGCGCCAGCAGCCCCCAAGAAATCACAGATACGCAGTATTTT. Protein: CASSPQEITDTQYF.

This clone was seen a handful of times. The V gene is TRBV7-9, the J gene TRBJ2-5; D is unclear. Trimming took off 5 bases at V and 5 bases at J, with 12 bases between the two ends. Germline CDR1 is SEHNR and CDR2 is FQNEAQ (reference sequence). The CDR3 extends over 13 amino acids. The DNA of the CDR3 is TGTGCCAGCAGCCGCAACGGGTGGGAGACCCAGTACTTC. This codes for CASSRNGWETQYF.